This T cell receptor (beta chain) is drawn from a study of blood T cells in healthy people across ages. This clonotype showed up just a few times. Its antigen remains unidentified. A second PCR, run for about 7 to 11 cycles, used a sample-barcoded 5' primer plus a J-beta primer mix. Each TCR beta cDNA got a 12-nucleotide random molecular identifier. TCRdb analysed the 5' RACE reads with MiXCR anew, one entry per CDR3 protein. This table holds about 1.7 million distinct CDR3 sequences, roughly 28% found once. Study-wide results and limits: Fewer expanded clones and more diversity marked long-lived versus aged donors.

The clonotype comes from a woman aged 25 to 39 in good health. The source material was blood.

The CDR3 DNA reads TGTGCCAGCAGTTACGGTAGAACTAGCGGGACCCCGGATACGCAGTATTTT. Encoded protein: CASSYGRTSGTPDTQYF. The rearrangement links TRBV6-5 to TRBJ2-3; 10 bases map to TRBD2. The CDR3 extends over 17 amino acids. CDR1 MNHEY and CDR2 SVGAGI come from the germline V gene. The trim removed 2 bases at V and 6 bases at J, leaving 11 bases unmatched.